This TCR beta chain was sequenced for a study of T cell repertoires in cytomegalovirus infection. The V gene's germline CDR1 is DFQATT and CDR2 SNEGSKA (reference sequence). The CDR3 runs 14 residues. V shed 1 base and J 0 bases; nucleotides not matched to a gene: 1. TCRdb itself ran the reads through MiXCR, one entry per CDR3 protein. There are about 740,000 distinct CDR3 sequences in the sample; 35% to 45% occur only once, and roughly 2.9% lies in the top ten. As regards this clonotype: The antigen remains undetermined.

Study-level findings and limits: The ex vivo response showed dominance by HLA-C-restricted CMV-specific TCR beta clonotypes. CMV carriers having the relevant HLA were flagged by cumulative public TCR beta family frequency.

The sequence came from a human donor in good health (CMV status not recorded). Some clones in this sample may be carry-over from other donors' samples. The source material was PBMCs. The chain combines TRBV20-1 with TRBJ2-7; 9 positions agree with TRBD2. The CDR3 bases are TGCAGTGCTAGAGTAGCGGGAGTCTCCTACGAGCAGTACTTC. Its protein is CSARVAGVSYEQYF.